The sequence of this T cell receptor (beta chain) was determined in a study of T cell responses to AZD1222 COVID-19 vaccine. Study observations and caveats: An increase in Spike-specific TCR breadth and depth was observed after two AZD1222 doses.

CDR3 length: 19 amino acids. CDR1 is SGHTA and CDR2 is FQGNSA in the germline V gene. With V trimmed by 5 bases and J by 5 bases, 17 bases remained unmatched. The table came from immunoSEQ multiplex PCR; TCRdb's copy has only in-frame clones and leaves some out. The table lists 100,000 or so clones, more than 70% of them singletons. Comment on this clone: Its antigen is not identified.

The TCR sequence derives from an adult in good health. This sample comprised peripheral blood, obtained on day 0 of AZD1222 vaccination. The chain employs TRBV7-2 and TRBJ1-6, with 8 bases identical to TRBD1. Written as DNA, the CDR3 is TGTGCCAGCAGCCGGTTAAGGACAGGGCTTGCGGGGAATAATTCACCCCTCCACTTT. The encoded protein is CASSRLRTGLAGNNSPLHF.